These T cell receptor beta chains were read from a single sample in a study of cytomegalovirus exposure and HLA in healthy donors. TCRdb's copy holds only in-frame clones and misses some; the assay was immunoSEQ multiplex PCR. This repertoire includes some 72,000 clones. Sequenced sample: PBMCs. The receptors come from a man aged 30 to 39 in good health and CMV-seronegative. Each CDR3 is given with its conserved first and last residue. Fields, in order: J gene, V gene, clone size, D gene, CDR3 DNA, CDR3 protein. D genes are given only for firm matches. Clone sizes are given selectively: once, few, many, or a class where the clone is expanded.

TRBJ1-5 TRBV2 NA TRBD1 TGTGCCAGCAGGGGGACAGGGAGGAATCAGCCCCAGCATTTT CASRGTGRNQPQHF
TRBJ2-1 TRBV30 NA TRBD2 TGTGCCTGGAGTGGGACTAGCGGATTTTGGGAGCAGTTCTTC CAWSGTSGFWEQFF
TRBJ2-4 TRBV2 NA TRBD2 TGTGCCAGCAGTGAGCGACTAGCGGGGGTAACCAAAAACATTCAGTACTTC CASSERLAGVTKNIQYF
TRBJ2-7 TRBV11-3 NA NA TGTGCCAGCAGCCCGGGACTCCCGGGGAGCTCCTACGAGCAGTACTTC CASSPGLPGSSYEQYF
TRBJ1-1 TRBV7-6 NA NA TGTGCCAGCCTAGGGGTGAACACTGAAGCTTTCTTT CASLGVNTEAFF
TRBJ2-5 TRBV4-1 NA NA TGCGCCAGCAGCCGAACCCGGTCAGCGGCCCAAGAGACCCAGTACTTC CASSRTRSAAQETQYF
TRBJ1-5 TRBV6-1 NA TRBD1 TGTGCCATCTCCGGGACAGTCAATCAGCCCCAGCATTTT CAISGTVNQPQHF
TRBJ1-6 TRBV27 NA TRBD1 TGTGCCAGCAGTTACGACAGGGGCAGTTCACCCCTCCACTTT CASSYDRGSSPLHF
TRBJ2-7 TRBV5-6 NA TRBD1 TGTGCCAGCAGACCCGGGACAGGGGGCTTCGGGCAGTACTTC CASRPGTGGFGQYF
TRBJ2-1 TRBV2 NA NA TGTGCCAGCAGTGAAGGGGCTAGCTCGTACTACAATGAGCAGTTCTTC CASSEGASSYYNEQFF
TRBJ2-3 TRBV5-1 NA NA TGCGCCAGCAGCTTGAGTCCGGGGACAGATACGCAGTATTTT CASSLSPGTDTQYF
TRBJ2-3 TRBV5-4 NA NA TGTGCCAGCAGCCTGGGACTGTCAGCTAGCACAGATACGCAGTATTTT CASSLGLSASTDTQYF
TRBJ2-5 TRBV11-3 NA TRBD1 TGTGCCAGCAGCTTAGGGGACAGAGCAGAGACCCAGTACTTC CASSLGDRAETQYF
TRBJ1-2 TRBV5-1 NA NA TGCGCCAGCAGCTTGAGGAGGGCCGACTATGGCTACACCTTC CASSLRRADYGYTF
TRBJ1-5 TRBV25-1 NA NA TGTGCCAGCAGTGGAGGGAAGGAGCCCCAGCATTTT CASSGGKEPQHF
TRBJ2-1 TRBV2 NA TRBD2 TGTGCCAGCAGTGATCTAGCGGAGGGATACAATGAGCAGTTCTTC CASSDLAEGYNEQFF
TRBJ2-7 TRBV30 NA NA TGTGCCTGGAGTCCACAGGGTATTGGGAATGGGCAGTACTTC CAWSPQGIGNGQYF
TRBJ2-2 TRBV9 NA NA TGTGCCAGCAGCGTAGCTAATGGGCTCACCGGGGAGCTGTTTTTT CASSVANGLTGELFF
TRBJ2-2 TRBV7-3 NA TRBD1 TGTGCCAGCAGCTTCGGGACAGGGATCCCCGGGGAGCTGTTTTTT CASSFGTGIPGELFF
TRBJ1-1 TRBV2 NA NA TGTGCCAGCGGACAGAAAAACACTGAAGCTTTCTTT CASGQKNTEAFF
TRBJ1-1 TRBV11-3 NA NA TGTGCCAGCAGAACCCCAGGCTCTGAAGCTTTCTTT CASRTPGSEAFF
TRBJ2-3 TRBV7-2 NA NA TGTGCCAGCAGCTTTTTGGCGGGATGGGATACGCAGTATTTT CASSFLAGWDTQYF
TRBJ1-5 TRBV29-1 NA NA TGCAGCGTGAGCAACAGGGACAATCAGCCCCAGCATTTT CSVSNRDNQPQHF
TRBJ2-6 TRBV4-2 NA NA TGTGCCAGCAGCCTGGGGGCGGGGGCAGGTGGGGCCAACGTCCTGACTTTC CASSLGAGAGGANVLTF
TRBJ2-1 TRBV11-2 medium-sized NA TGTGCCAGCAGCTCCTTTCGGGGAGATGTCAATGAGCAGTTCTTC CASSSFRGDVNEQFF
TRBJ2-1 TRBV19 NA TRBD2 TGTGCCAGTAGTATAGGCAGCGGGGTAGGTAATGAGCAGTTCTTC CASSIGSGVGNEQFF
TRBJ2-1 TRBV9 NA NA TGTGCCAGCAGCCCGACTGGACAGTTCAATGAGCAGTTCTTC CASSPTGQFNEQFF
TRBJ1-1 TRBV10-3 NA TRBD1 TGTGCCATCAGTGAGACTGGGACAGGGGAGACTGAAGCTTTCTTT CAISETGTGETEAFF
TRBJ1-2 TRBV19 NA TRBD1 TGTGCCAGTAGTATCCGGCAGGGGGCCCGGGTTGGGTATGGCTACACCTTC CASSIRQGARVGYGYTF
TRBJ2-5 TRBV19 NA TRBD1 TGTGCCAGTAGTATGACAGGGGAAACTTTCCAAGAGACCCAGTACTTC CASSMTGETFQETQYF
TRBJ2-7 TRBV29-1 NA NA TGCAGCGTTGATAAGGGGAACCGCTACGAGCAGTACTTC CSVDKGNRYEQYF
TRBJ2-7 TRBV9 NA NA TGTGCCAGCAGCGTAGGAGGTGACAGCTACGAGCAGTACTTC CASSVGGDSYEQYF
TRBJ1-2 TRBV5-1 NA NA TGCGCCAGCAGCTTACCTGGACAGCTCATCTATGGCTACACCTTC CASSLPGQLIYGYTF
TRBJ2-5 TRBV14 NA NA TGTGCCAAAAGGGAGTTAGAGACCCAGTACTTC CAKRELETQYF
TRBJ1-5 TRBV2 NA NA TGTGCCAGCAGTGTTTCCGGGTTGAGCAATCAGCCCCAGCATTTT CASSVSGLSNQPQHF
TRBJ1-2 TRBV14 NA NA TGTGCCAGCAGCCTATTCCAGGGATATGGCTACACCTTC CASSLFQGYGYTF
TRBJ1-4 TRBV4-2 NA NA TGTGCCAGCAGCCAAAGGCCCAGGGGCAGGGAGACTAATGAAAAACTGTTTTTT CASSQRPRGRETNEKLFF
TRBJ1-4 TRBV5-1 NA NA TGCGCCAGCCAGCGGGGGGAAAATGAAAAACTGTTTTTT CASQRGENEKLFF
TRBJ2-3 TRBV10-3 NA NA TGTGCCATCAGTGAGCGGGGGAAACCGGGAGTCGGCACAGATACGCAGTATTTT CAISERGKPGVGTDTQYF
TRBJ1-6 TRBV6-5 NA NA TGTGCCAGCAGTTACGGGCGCCTCGGTAATTCACCCCTCCACTTT CASSYGRLGNSPLHF
TRBJ1-6 TRBV7-2 NA NA TGTGCCAGCAGCTTAGAGGGCAGGGGAAATTCACCCCTCCACTTT CASSLEGRGNSPLHF
TRBJ1-1 TRBV5-1 NA TRBD1 TGCGCCAGCAGCTTGGCTCAGGGGGTAGGCACTGAAGCTTTCTTT CASSLAQGVGTEAFF